This TCR beta chain derives from a study of blood T cell repertoires in COVID-19. Overall study context: Acute and convalescent COVID-19 samples came from the United States, Italy and Spain. T cells, B-cell-depleted T cells, or PBMCs supplied cDNA or gDNA.

This clone was seen a few times. The germline V and J ends were trimmed by 6 bases and 2 bases, with 16 bases remaining between them. Germline V lookup: CDR1 MNHEY, CDR2 SVGAGI. The CDR3 is 15 residues long. Original data processing: Quantification of nucleated cells was approximated via reference gene primer amplification. This table comes from immunoSEQ multiplex PCR, and its TCRdb copy is limited to in-frame clones, with some not included. Clone size and the V and J calls come from that table; the DNA yielded D and trimming. The top ten clones hold 4.5% to 7% of a sample with tens of thousands of clones, 75% to 85% of them seen once.

The specimen sequenced was peripheral blood. The origin of this receptor is a woman aged 55 to 70 with acute or convalescent COVID-19. The chain combines TRBV6-5 with TRBJ1-1; D is undetermined. The CDR3 region has the DNA TGTGCCAGCAGGACCCTCGGCCGAGGAAACACTGAAGCTTTCTTT. Residues: CASRTLGRGNTEAFF.